This T cell receptor beta chain was identified in a study of cytomegalovirus exposure and HLA in healthy donors. Study-level findings and limits: Sequencing depth across donors, presence/absence analyses assumed, was roughly uniform. Follow-up analysis found HLA locus-dependent TCR association rates, highest for DRB1 and lowest for HLA-C. For TCR beta chains, V- and J-gene trimming was later linked to a missense DCLRE1C variant.

While unrecorded immune exposures were likely, the donors were nominally healthy when sampled. The PCR ran on 60 Vbeta and 13 Jbeta primers. Measured with immunoSEQ multiplex PCR; TCRdb has only the in-frame clones, and not every one. The table lists 100,000 to 150,000 clones, about 80% of them singletons. Germline V lookup: CDR1 SGHAT, CDR2 FQNNGV. The CDR3 totals 12 residues. V lost 0 bases to trimming and J lost 11 bases, with 10 bases between them. Details on this clone: Antigen specificity is unknown.

This TCR was sampled from a man aged 25-40 years in good health and CMV-seropositive. This chain connects TRBV11-2 to TRBJ1-1, with D tentatively TRBD1 (6 bases). Sequencing was performed on PBMCs. The CDR3, as DNA: TGTGCCAGCAGCTTAGATTCAGGGGATGCTTTCTTT. As protein: CASSLDSGDAFF.